These 18 T cell receptor beta chains came from one sample sequenced in a study of shared clonotypes between healthy human individuals. Here immunoSEQ multiplex PCR was the method, and the copy in TCRdb shows in-frame clones only, minus some. Seen here are under 550,000 clones, 95% to 97% observed once, and the top ten hold about 0.064%. Source material: naive CD4+ T cells sorted from blood. As for subset: CD45RA+ positively selected. These receptors were obtained from a woman aged 25-40 years in good health.

This chain joins TRBV28 and TRBJ1-5; 9 bases fit TRBD1. In germline, CDR1 is MDHEN, CDR2 SYDVKM. V shed 5 bases and J 4 bases; nucleotides not matched to a gene: 6. The CDR3 is made up of 15 amino acids. This CDR3 reads CASSRDRAWNQPQHF. CDR3 DNA sequence: TGTGCCAGCAGTCGGGACAGGGCCTGGAATCAGCCCCAGCATTTT.

For the CDR3, the DNA is TGTGCCAGCAGGAGGGACAGGGGGAACATTCAGTACTTC. This sequence encodes CASRRDRGNIQYF. The J gene is TRBJ2-4, the V gene TRBV2; 11 nucleotides agree with TRBD1. This CDR3 contains 13 residues. Germline V gene sequence: CDR1 SNHLY, CDR2 FYNNEI. The V and J ends lost 6 bases and 7 bases, in that order; junction bases with no gene match: 2.

The chain joins TRBV19 to TRBJ2-6; weak D call: TRBD1 (6 bases). The germline V and J ends were trimmed by 8 bases and 0 bases, with 17 bases remaining between them. This CDR3 region has 17 residues. Germline V gives CDR1 LNHDA, CDR2 SQIVND (reference sequence). The chain's CDR3 is CASAPPTGHSGANVLTF. The DNA for the CDR3 is TGTGCCAGTGCCCCGCCGACAGGCCACTCTGGGGCCAACGTCCTGACTTTC.

The chain joins TRBV4-1 to TRBJ1-2, with 10 bases identical to TRBD1. Trimming took 5 bases from V and 8 from J; bases not matched to a gene: 11. This CDR3 is built from 15 residues. Germline-derived CDR1 and CDR2 are MGHRA and YSYEKL. The CDR3 nucleotides are TGCGCCAGCAGCGCTCCGGGACAGGGGACAAAGGGCTACACCTTC. This gives the protein CASSAPGQGTKGYTF.

V and J are TRBV11-1 and TRBJ2-7; D perhaps matches TRBD1 (5 bases). V was clipped by 7 bases and J by 0 bases, with 16 bases between them. The germline gives CDR1 SGHAT, CDR2 FQDESV (reference sequence). CDR3 size: 15 residues. CDR3 in DNA: TGTGCCAGCACCATCGACAGTCTCAGCTCCTACGAGCAGTACTTC. Translation: CASTIDSLSSYEQYF.

The chain employs TRBV28 and TRBJ2-7; TRBD1 matches 9 bases. The CDR3 has 16 residues. From germline, CDR1 is MDHEN and CDR2 SYDVKM. After removal of 6 bases from V and 6 bases from J, the junction contained 15 bases not matched to a gene. This CDR3 is CASSGQGNRVTGEQYF. Written as DNA, the CDR3 is TGTGCCAGCAGCGGACAGGGGAATAGAGTTACGGGCGAGCAGTACTTC.

The chain uses TRBV2 and TRBJ1-5; D is perhaps TRBD1 (5 bases). Germline lookup yields CDR1 SNHLY and CDR2 FYNNEI. The CDR3 runs 15 residues. V was pared by 3 bases and J by 7 bases, with 16 bases between. The CDR3 DNA sequence: TGTGCCAGCAGTGATCAGGCGGACCACAGGCAGCCCCAGCATTTT. As protein: CASSDQADHRQPQHF.

The V gene is TRBV5-6, the J gene TRBJ2-3, with D perhaps matching TRBD1 or TRBD2 (5 bases each). The V gene's germline CDR1 is SGHDT and CDR2 YYEEEE. The CDR3 has 16 amino acids. V dropped 2 bases and J dropped 3 bases, with 16 bases sitting between them. The CDR3 reads CASSFPGTARTDTQYF. The CDR3 nucleotides are TGTGCCAGCAGCTTCCCCGGGACCGCGAGGACAGATACGCAGTATTTT.

The rearrangement joins TRBV6-6 to TRBJ1-4; D is unresolved. V lost 4 bases, J lost 7 bases, and 16 bases lay in between. This CDR3 comprises 15 residues. Per the germline V gene, CDR1 is MNHNY and CDR2 is SVGAGI (reference sequence). CDR3 residues: CASSSSTATGEKLFF. The CDR3 DNA follows: TGTGCCAGCAGTTCGTCGACTGCGACCGGTGAAAAACTGTTTTTT.

The chain links TRBV19 to TRBJ1-1; maybe TRBD1 (6 bases). V lost 5 bases and J 0 bases, leaving 10 bases between the germline ends. The germline CDR1 and CDR2 sequences are LNHDA and SQIVND (reference sequence). The CDR3 covers 14 residues. Written as DNA, the CDR3 is TGTGCCAGTAGTCCTGGGGGCTTGAACACTGAAGCTTTCTTT. This translates into CASSPGGLNTEAFF. Variable domain in full (rest from reference TRBV19 and TRBJ1-1): DGGITQSPKYLFRKEGQNVTLSCEQNLNHDAMYWYRQDPGQGLRLIYYSQIVNDFQKGDIAEGYSVSREKKESFPLTVTSAQKNPTAFYLCASSPGGLNTEAFFGQGTRLTVV.

In its sample, this clone was seen once. V and J are TRBV2 and TRBJ1-4; no reliable D call. The V gene's germline CDR1 is SNHLY and CDR2 FYNNEI. The CDR3 contains 12 residues. V lost 8 bases to trimming and J lost 8 bases, with 12 bases between them. This chain's CDR3 is CASAYTWEKLFF. CDR3 DNA sequence: TGTGCCAGCGCGTACACATGGGAAAAACTGTTTTTT.

The genes are TRBV7-9 and TRBJ1-2, with D hard to call. This CDR3 region has 12 residues. With 8 bases removed from V and 3 bases from J, the gap between germline ends came to 10 bases. The germline V gene encodes CDR1 SEHNR and CDR2 FQNEAQ (reference sequence). The CDR3 DNA reads TGTGCCAGCGGGTGGACTGACTATGGCTACACCTTC. It codes for CASGWTDYGYTF.

The chain is built from TRBV6-6 and TRBJ1-2; D unclear. The CDR3 runs to 12 residues. V was clipped by 2 bases and J by 8 bases, with 9 bases between them. Germline V gene sequence: CDR1 MNHNY, CDR2 SVGAGI (reference sequence). The CDR3 region has the DNA TGTGCCAGCAGTTACAAATCTGGGGGCTACACCTTC. This gives the protein CASSYKSGGYTF.

The genes are TRBV5-1 and TRBJ2-1; the D gene is possibly TRBD1 (9 bases). Per the germline V gene, CDR1 is SGHRS and CDR2 is YFSETQ. Between the trimmed V and J ends, which lost 0 bases and 4 bases, there was a span of 14 bases. This CDR3 contains 16 residues. CDR3 residues: CASSLVSGTGYNEQFF. CDR3 bases: TGCGCCAGCAGCTTGGTTAGCGGGACAGGGTACAATGAGCAGTTCTTC.

Details on this clone: The germline gene is not matched at one end of the junction; a read error may be the cause. The DNA for the CDR3 is TGTGCCAGCAGCGTAGAAAGTCCGGCAGCAGGCATCTACAATGCGCAGTTCTTC. Translating gives CASSVESPAAGIYNAQFF. This chain uses TRBV9 with TRBJ2-1; D remains ambiguous. This CDR3 has 18 residues. Germline V gene sequence: CDR1 SGDLS, CDR2 YYNGEE.

This rearrangement joins TRBV5-1 to TRBJ2-5, with 8 positions matching TRBD2. V was pared by 4 bases and J by 5 bases, with 16 bases of the junction left unmatched. The CDR3 has 17 residues. Germline CDR1 and CDR2: SGHRS and YFSETQ. This chain's CDR3 is CASSQGASGSEGETQYF. The CDR3 DNA reads as TGCGCCAGCAGCCAAGGGGCGAGCGGGAGTGAGGGTGAGACCCAGTACTTC.

This chain uses TRBV5-6 with TRBJ2-5; D might be TRBD1 (6 bases). This CDR3 contains 15 residues. V was cut by 2 bases and J by 6 bases, with 17 bases left in between. Germline-derived CDR1 and CDR2 are SGHDT and YYEEEE. CDR3 DNA sequence: TGTGCCAGCAGCTTTAACACAGGGTATACGAAGACCCAGTACTTC. Translated: CASSFNTGYTKTQYF.

V usage is TRBV5-6 and J usage is TRBJ1-1; D gene unclear. Trimming took 4 bases from V and 0 from J, leaving 19 bases between them. Germline loops: CDR1 SGHDT, CDR2 YYEEEE. There are 17 residues in the CDR3. This CDR3 reads CASSQPGGYSLNTEAFF. The CDR3 DNA follows: TGTGCCAGCAGCCAACCGGGTGGGTACAGCCTGAACACTGAAGCTTTCTTT.